This T cell receptor (beta chain) was sequenced during a study of T-cell memory formation after mild COVID-19. Across the study: TCR clusters were largely donor specific.

TCRdb re-called the 5' RACE reads through MiXCR, storing one row per CDR3 protein. The data show 130,000 to 150,000 distinct CDR3 sequences, over 15% seen once. The sequence was obtained from an adult woman who had mild COVID-19 (a few samples of this study predate the infection). Cell type and time point are not known. The specimen sequenced was PBMCs or a T cell subset sorted from them (not recorded which).

The CDR3 DNA sequence: TGCAGTGCCCCCCGGGACTTCCTGGGAAATGAGCAGTTCTTC. Translating gives CSAPRDFLGNEQFF. The genes are TRBV20-1 and TRBJ2-1, with D possibly being TRBD2 (6 bases). CDR3 length equals 14 residues. Germline CDR1 and CDR2: DFQATT and SNEGSKA (reference sequence). Trimming stripped 6 bases from V and 7 bases from J, with 19 bases between.